The 17 T cell receptor beta chains presented below share a single source sample, sequenced in a study of blood T cell repertoires in COVID-19. Sequencing used immunoSEQ multiplex PCR; TCRdb keeps in-frame clones, though not all of them. The sample yields roughly 75,000 clones, about 93% seen once. The sequencing input was peripheral blood. All receptors derive from a human donor in a cohort sampled during active COVID-19.

The V gene is TRBV10-3, the J gene TRBJ1-2; D is perhaps TRBD1 (6 bases). CDR1 and CDR2 (germline): ENHRY, SYGVKD. V lost 8 bases and J lost 6, with 16 bases in between. The CDR3 loop spans 13 amino acids. CDR3 nucleotide sequence: TGTGCCATCTCTCCGTCCTCAGGGGATGGCTACACCTTC. It codes for CAISPSSGDGYTF.

Only a few counts were recorded for this clone. The chain links TRBV4-2 to TRBJ2-7; unclear D gene. This CDR3 spans 16 amino acids. Trimming took 3 bases from V and 2 from J, leaving 17 bases between them. Germline V CDR1 and CDR2: LGHNA, YNFKEQ. This chain's CDR3 is CASSQEVGSLTYEQYF. The CDR3 DNA reads TGTGCCAGCAGCCAGGAAGTCGGGTCCCTTACCTACGAGCAGTACTTC.

The chain links TRBV9 to TRBJ2-3, with 10 bases aligning to TRBD2. The CDR3 runs to 15 residues. Germline CDR1 SGDLS, CDR2 YYNGEE. V shed 2 bases and J 5 bases; nucleotides not matched to a gene: 5. CDR3 sequence: CASSVSGGPKDTQYF. The CDR3 DNA is TGTGCCAGCAGCGTTAGCGGGGGGCCCAAAGATACGCAGTATTTT.

The chain uses TRBV6-2 or TRBV6-3 and TRBJ1-4; a possible D gene is TRBD1 (5 bases). This CDR3 comprises 17 residues. Trimming left V 4 bases short and J 4 bases short, with 19 bases between. Germline CDR1 reads MNHEY; CDR2 reads SVGEGT. CDR3 in amino acids: CASSSGGGSAFNEKLFF. The CDR3, as DNA: TGTGCCAGCAGTTCGGGCGGGGGATCGGCTTTTAATGAAAAACTGTTTTTT.

In the case of this clone: The same CDR3 is also encoded by other DNA sequences in this sample. The V call is TRBV29-1, the J call TRBJ2-3, with TRBD1 matching 10 bases. Looked up from germline, CDR1 is SQVTM and CDR2 is ANQGSEA. The CDR3 totals 15 residues. Trimming at V came to 4 bases and at J to 1 base, leaving 5 bases not matched to a gene. The CDR3: CSVARGTGGTDTQYF. CDR3 DNA sequence: TGCAGCGTTGCGCGGGGGACAGGGGGCACAGATACGCAGTATTTT.

The chain combines TRBV27 with TRBJ2-7; 9 nucleotides match TRBD2. The CDR3 consists of 14 residues. V was clipped by 6 bases and J by 3 bases; unmatched bases: 6. Germline CDR1 and CDR2: MNHEY and SMNVEV (reference sequence). The CDR3 region is CASSPWRGGYEQYF. The CDR3 bases are TGTGCCAGCAGCCCGTGGCGGGGGGGCTACGAGCAGTACTTC.

Only a few counts were recorded for this clone. The rearrangement uses TRBV14 and TRBJ1-2; D gene ambiguous. The germline V and J ends were trimmed by 2 bases and 8 bases, with 12 bases remaining between them. Germline V CDR1 and CDR2: SGHDN, FVKESK. CDR3 length equals 13 residues. The CDR3 nucleotides read TGTGCCAGCAGCCAAAGTACGAGAGTAGGCTACACCTTC. This codes for CASSQSTRVGYTF.

This chain's CDR3 is CASSLTRADTIYF. CDR3 coding DNA: TGCGCCAGCAGCTTGACGCGGGCGGACACCATATATTTT. The V and J genes are TRBV5-1 and TRBJ1-3; D uncertain. V dropped 1 base and J dropped 8 bases, with 10 bases sitting between them. The CDR3 is made up of 13 amino acids. In germline, CDR1 is SGHRS, CDR2 YFSETQ.

This chain uses TRBV18 with TRBJ2-5, with TRBD1 as a possible D gene (7 bases). Germline V gene sequence: CDR1 KGHSH, CDR2 LQKENI. This CDR3 spans 15 amino acids. V dropped 3 bases and J dropped 1 base, with 12 bases sitting between them. CDR3 region: CASSPQQGGQETQYF. The CDR3 coding sequence is TGTGCCAGCTCACCGCAGCAGGGGGGCCAAGAGACCCAGTACTTC.

This clone was counted once. The CDR3 loop is CASRGWDTGTQYF. In DNA form, the CDR3 reads TGTGCCAGCAGGGGGTGGGACACCGGGACCCAGTACTTC. The J gene is TRBJ2-5, the V gene TRBV2; D possibly corresponds to TRBD1 (6 bases). This CDR3 comprises 13 residues. CDR1 and CDR2 from the germline V gene are SNHLY and FYNNEI. The germline V and J ends were trimmed by 6 bases and 7 bases, with 15 bases remaining between them. The whole variable domain, filled in from reference TRBV2 and TRBJ2-5, reads EPEVTQTPSHQVTQMGQEVILRCVPISNHLYFYWYRQILGQKVEFLVSFYNNEISEKSEIFDDQFSVERPDGSNFTLKIRSTKLEDSAMYFCASRGWDTGTQYFGPGTRLLVL.

V is TRBV11-2 and J is TRBJ1-1; 7 positions agree with TRBD1. This CDR3 contains 14 residues. Germline CDR1 is SGHAT and CDR2 is FQNNGV. Unmatched junction bases numbered 5, after V lost 5 bases and J lost 2 bases. CDR3 sequence reads: CASSLQGTNTEAFF. The CDR3 coding sequence is TGTGCCAGCAGCCTACAGGGGACAAACACTGAAGCTTTCTTT.

The CDR3 bases are TGTGCCAGCAGCTTAGGTGCTAGCGGGGGTGTAGATACGCAGTATTTT. Residues: CASSLGASGGVDTQYF. V usage is TRBV7-6 and J usage is TRBJ2-3; 10 bases map to TRBD2. This CDR3 spans 16 amino acids. Trimming removed 1 base from V and 5 bases from J; junction bases left unmatched: 6. Germline V gives CDR1 SGHVS, CDR2 FNYEAQ.

J is TRBJ1-2 and V is TRBV6-5; D call uncertain. In germline, CDR1 is MNHEY, CDR2 SVGAGI. Trimming shortened V by 6 bases and J by 5 bases, and 13 bases separated the two germline ends. The CDR3 runs 13 residues. The chain's CDR3 is CASREPVRYGYTF. In nucleotides, the CDR3 is TGTGCCAGCAGGGAGCCTGTGAGGTATGGCTACACCTTC.

In this sample, this clone turned up a few times. V and J are TRBV19 and TRBJ2-7; D might be TRBD1 (6 bases). CDR1 and CDR2 (germline): LNHDA, SQIVND (reference sequence). The CDR3 loop spans 15 amino acids. V lost 9 bases, J lost 1 base, and 19 bases lay in between. Here the CDR3 reads CASSPQGIGSYEQYF. The DNA for the CDR3 is TGTGCCAGCTCTCCCCAGGGGATTGGGTCCTACGAGCAGTACTTC.

In DNA, the CDR3 is TGTGCCAGCTCCGACAGGGGAGGACAGCCCCAGCATTTT. It encodes CASSDRGGQPQHF. The chain joins TRBV6-5 to TRBJ1-5; 8 bases match TRBD1. Trimming took 8 bases from V and 7 from J; bases not matched to a gene: 7. In germline, CDR1 is MNHEY, CDR2 SVGAGI. This CDR3 is 13 amino acids long.

The chain couples TRBV19 to TRBJ2-1, with TRBD1 identical over 8 bases. The length of the CDR3 is 14 residues. The J segment lost 2 bases and the V segment lost 6 bases, leaving 3 bases of the junction unmatched. In germline, CDR1 is LNHDA, CDR2 SQIVND (reference sequence). The CDR3 sequence: CASSIQGAYNEQFF. CDR3 DNA sequence: TGTGCCAGTAGCATACAGGGGGCCTACAATGAGCAGTTCTTC. Together with reference TRBV19 and TRBJ2-1, the CDR3 gives the full variable domain: DGGITQSPKYLFRKEGQNVTLSCEQNLNHDAMYWYRQDPGQGLRLIYYSQIVNDFQKGDIAEGYSVSREKKESFPLTVTSAQKNPTAFYLCASSIQGAYNEQFFGPGTRLTVL.

J is TRBJ2-2 and V is TRBV5-1; D is unclear. The V end lost 0 bases, the J end lost 5 bases, and 8 bases lay between the germline ends. CDR3 length equals 14 residues. Germline V CDR1 and CDR2: SGHRS, YFSETQ. Here the CDR3 reads CASSLEATTGELFF. The CDR3 bases are TGCGCCAGCAGCTTGGAGGCGACAACCGGGGAGCTGTTTTTT.